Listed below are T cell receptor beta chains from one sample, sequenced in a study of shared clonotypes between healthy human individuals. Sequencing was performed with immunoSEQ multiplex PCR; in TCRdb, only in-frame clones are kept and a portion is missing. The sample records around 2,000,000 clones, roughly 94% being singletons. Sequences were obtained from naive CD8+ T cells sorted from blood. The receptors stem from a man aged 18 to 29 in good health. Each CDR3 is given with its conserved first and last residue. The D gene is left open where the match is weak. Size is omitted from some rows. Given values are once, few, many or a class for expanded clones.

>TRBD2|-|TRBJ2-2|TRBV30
CAWSGLGTSGELFF
TGTGCCTGGTCCGGACTAGGTACGAGCGGGGAGCTGTTTTTT
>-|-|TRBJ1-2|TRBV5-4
CASSLGGFGYTF
TGTGCCAGCAGCTTGGGGGGGTTCGGCTACACCTTC
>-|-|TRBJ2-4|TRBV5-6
CASSWGVANIQYF
TGTGCCAGCAGCTGGGGGGTTGCGAACATTCAGTACTTC
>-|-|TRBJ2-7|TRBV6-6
CASSTNSLSSYEQYF
TGTGCCAGCAGTACTAACTCGCTGAGCTCCTACGAGCAGTACTTC
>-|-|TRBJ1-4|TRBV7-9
CASSLADGKEKLFF
TGTGCCAGCAGCTTAGCTGACGGGAAAGAAAAACTGTTTTTT
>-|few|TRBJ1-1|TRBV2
CASRTAEAFF
TGTGCCAGCAGGACTGCCGAAGCTTTCTTT
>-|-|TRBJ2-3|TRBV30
CAWTLWGASISTDTQYF
TGTGCCTGGACCTTATGGGGGGCTTCAATAAGCACAGATACGCAGTATTTT
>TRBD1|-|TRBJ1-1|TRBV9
CASSVDGTGGTEAFF
TGTGCCAGCAGCGTAGATGGGACAGGGGGCACTGAAGCTTTCTTT
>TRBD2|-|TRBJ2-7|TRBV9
CASSSGLAVYEQYF
TGTGCCAGCAGCTCGGGACTAGCGGTCTACGAGCAGTACTTC
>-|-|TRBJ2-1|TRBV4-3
CASSQDRAGLYNEQFF
TGCGCCAGCAGCCAAGATCGAGCGGGCCTTTACAATGAGCAGTTCTTC
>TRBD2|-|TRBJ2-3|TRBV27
CASSLYSGGADTQYF
TGTGCCAGCAGTCTCTATAGCGGGGGTGCAGATACGCAGTATTTT
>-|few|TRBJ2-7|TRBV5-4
CASSLGNYEQYF
TGTGCCAGCAGCTTGGGGAACTACGAGCAGTACTTC
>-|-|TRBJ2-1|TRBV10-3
CAISERRLSYNEQFF
TGTGCCATCAGTGAGAGGAGGCTCTCCTACAATGAGCAGTTCTTC
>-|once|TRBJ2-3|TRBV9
CASSVAEIGAQYF
TGTGCCAGCAGCGTAGCGGAGATCGGTGCGCAGTATTTT
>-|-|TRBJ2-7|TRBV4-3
CASSQGLAYEQYF
TGCGCCAGCAGCCAAGGCCTTGCCTACGAGCAGTACTTC
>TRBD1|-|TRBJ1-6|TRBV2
CASSAGQLNSPLHF
TGTGCCAGCAGTGCGGGACAGCTTAATTCACCCCTCCACTTT
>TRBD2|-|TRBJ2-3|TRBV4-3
CASSQVIAGDEDTQYF
TGCGCCAGCAGCCAAGTAATAGCGGGAGATGAAGATACGCAGTATTTT
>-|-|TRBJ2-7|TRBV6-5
CASSSLFGVYEQYF
TGTGCCAGCAGTTCTCTTTTTGGGGTCTACGAGCAGTACTTC
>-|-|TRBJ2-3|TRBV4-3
CASSQDAGIDTQYF
TGCGCCAGCAGCCAAGACGCAGGGATTGATACGCAGTATTTT
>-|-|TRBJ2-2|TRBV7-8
CASSLETGGTGELFF
TGTGCCAGCAGCTTGGAAACCGGCGGGACCGGGGAGCTGTTTTTT
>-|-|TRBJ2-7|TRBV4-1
CASSFGSSYEQYF
TGCGCCAGCAGCTTCGGGAGCTCCTACGAGCAGTACTTC
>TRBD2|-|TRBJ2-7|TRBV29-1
CSALGTGGEQYF
TGCAGCGCATTGGGGACGGGGGGCGAGCAGTACTTC
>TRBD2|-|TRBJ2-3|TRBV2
CASNIHGGSGLTDTQYF
TGTGCCAGCAACATCCACGGCGGTAGCGGGCTCACAGATACGCAGTATTTT
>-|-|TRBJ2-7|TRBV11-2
CASSYYEQYF
TGTGCCAGCAGCTACTACGAGCAGTACTTC
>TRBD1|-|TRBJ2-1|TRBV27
CASSLSGTGNNEQFF
TGTGCCAGCAGTTTATCCGGGACAGGGAACAATGAGCAGTTCTTC
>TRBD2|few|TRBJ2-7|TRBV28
CASSSPGGTYEQYF
TGTGCCAGCAGTTCCCCCGGGGGGACCTACGAGCAGTACTTC
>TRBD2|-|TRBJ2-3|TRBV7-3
CASSLIGLAGADTQYF
TGTGCCAGCAGCTTAATTGGACTAGCGGGTGCAGATACGCAGTATTTT
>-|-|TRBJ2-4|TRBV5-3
CARSLTRELAKNIQYF
TGTGCCAGAAGCTTAACGCGGGAACTAGCCAAAAACATTCAGTACTTC
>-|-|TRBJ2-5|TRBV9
CASSVSGTIRETQYF
TGTGCCAGCAGCGTTAGCGGAACGATCAGGGAGACCCAGTACTTC
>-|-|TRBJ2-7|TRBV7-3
CASSRDISYEQYF
TGTGCCAGCAGTAGGGACATATCCTACGAGCAGTACTTC
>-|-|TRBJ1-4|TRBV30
CAWSVGGAANEKLFF
TGTGCCTGGAGTGTAGGGGGGGCGGCTAATGAAAAACTGTTTTTT
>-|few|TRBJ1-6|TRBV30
CAWSVTGLDSPLHF
TGTGCCTGGAGTGTAACGGGGTTGGATTCACCCCTCCACTTT
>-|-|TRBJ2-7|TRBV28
CASSIGVRDYEQYF
TGTGCCAGCAGCATTGGAGTCAGGGACTACGAGCAGTACTTC
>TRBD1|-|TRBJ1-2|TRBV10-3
CAISESTGLSYGYTF
TGTGCCATCAGTGAGTCGACAGGGTTATCCTATGGCTACACCTTC
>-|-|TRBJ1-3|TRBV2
CASSEGWSGNTIYF
TGTGCCAGCAGTGAAGGGTGGTCTGGAAACACCATATATTTT
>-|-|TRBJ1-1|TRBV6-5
CASSPTGQSNTEAFF
TGTGCCAGCAGCCCTACCGGACAGTCGAACACTGAAGCTTTCTTT
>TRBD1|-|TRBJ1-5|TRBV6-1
CASMPGQGKSQPQHF
TGTGCCAGCATGCCAGGACAGGGTAAATCCCAGCCCCAGCATTTT
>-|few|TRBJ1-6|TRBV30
CAWTQPGSYSPLHF
TGTGCCTGGACTCAACCCGGGTCCTATTCACCCCTCCACTTT
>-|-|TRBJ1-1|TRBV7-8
CASSLVWRMDTEAFF
TGTGCCAGCAGCTTAGTATGGCGTATGGACACTGAAGCTTTCTTT
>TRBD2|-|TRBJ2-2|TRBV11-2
CASSPKRGTDFTGELFF
TGTGCCAGCAGCCCTAAGCGGGGGACTGATTTTACCGGGGAGCTGTTTTTT
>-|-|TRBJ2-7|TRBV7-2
CASSAWPENEQYF
TGTGCCAGCAGCGCCTGGCCGGAGAACGAGCAGTACTTC
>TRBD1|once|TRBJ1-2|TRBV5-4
CASSYTGTAFYGYTF
TGTGCCAGCAGCTACACCGGGACAGCGTTCTATGGCTACACCTTC